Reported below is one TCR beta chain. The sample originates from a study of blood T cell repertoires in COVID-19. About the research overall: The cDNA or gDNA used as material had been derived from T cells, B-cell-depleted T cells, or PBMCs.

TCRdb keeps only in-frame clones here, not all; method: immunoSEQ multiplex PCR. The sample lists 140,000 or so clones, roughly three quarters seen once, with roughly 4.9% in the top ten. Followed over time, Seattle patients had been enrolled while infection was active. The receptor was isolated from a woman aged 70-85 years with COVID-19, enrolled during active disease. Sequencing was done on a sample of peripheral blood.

The CDR3 DNA is TGTGCCTGGAGTGCGGGACAGCCGCCCCGAAGCTACTATGGCTACACCTTC. This sequence encodes CAWSAGQPPRSYYGYTF. The chain recombines TRBV30 with TRBJ1-2; 7 bases fit TRBD1. The CDR3 spans 17 residues. V lost 1 base and J lost 3; bases outside the gene matches: 14. The germline CDR1 and CDR2 sequences are GTSNPN and SVGIG (reference sequence).